This entry concerns a single T cell receptor (beta chain). This record comes from a study of monozygotic twins with inflammatory bowel disease. Using the 5' RACE reads, TCRdb records one entry per CDR3 protein without DNA. In total, the table holds 210,000 or so distinct CDR3 sequences. This CDR3 spans 15 amino acids. The source material was blood. The source is a human donor with ulcerative colitis or Crohn's disease, or a healthy co-twin of an affected twin (not recorded which). V and J are TRBV12-3 or TRBV12-4 and TRBJ1-1. The CDR3 loop is CASSPMGSPRTEAFF.